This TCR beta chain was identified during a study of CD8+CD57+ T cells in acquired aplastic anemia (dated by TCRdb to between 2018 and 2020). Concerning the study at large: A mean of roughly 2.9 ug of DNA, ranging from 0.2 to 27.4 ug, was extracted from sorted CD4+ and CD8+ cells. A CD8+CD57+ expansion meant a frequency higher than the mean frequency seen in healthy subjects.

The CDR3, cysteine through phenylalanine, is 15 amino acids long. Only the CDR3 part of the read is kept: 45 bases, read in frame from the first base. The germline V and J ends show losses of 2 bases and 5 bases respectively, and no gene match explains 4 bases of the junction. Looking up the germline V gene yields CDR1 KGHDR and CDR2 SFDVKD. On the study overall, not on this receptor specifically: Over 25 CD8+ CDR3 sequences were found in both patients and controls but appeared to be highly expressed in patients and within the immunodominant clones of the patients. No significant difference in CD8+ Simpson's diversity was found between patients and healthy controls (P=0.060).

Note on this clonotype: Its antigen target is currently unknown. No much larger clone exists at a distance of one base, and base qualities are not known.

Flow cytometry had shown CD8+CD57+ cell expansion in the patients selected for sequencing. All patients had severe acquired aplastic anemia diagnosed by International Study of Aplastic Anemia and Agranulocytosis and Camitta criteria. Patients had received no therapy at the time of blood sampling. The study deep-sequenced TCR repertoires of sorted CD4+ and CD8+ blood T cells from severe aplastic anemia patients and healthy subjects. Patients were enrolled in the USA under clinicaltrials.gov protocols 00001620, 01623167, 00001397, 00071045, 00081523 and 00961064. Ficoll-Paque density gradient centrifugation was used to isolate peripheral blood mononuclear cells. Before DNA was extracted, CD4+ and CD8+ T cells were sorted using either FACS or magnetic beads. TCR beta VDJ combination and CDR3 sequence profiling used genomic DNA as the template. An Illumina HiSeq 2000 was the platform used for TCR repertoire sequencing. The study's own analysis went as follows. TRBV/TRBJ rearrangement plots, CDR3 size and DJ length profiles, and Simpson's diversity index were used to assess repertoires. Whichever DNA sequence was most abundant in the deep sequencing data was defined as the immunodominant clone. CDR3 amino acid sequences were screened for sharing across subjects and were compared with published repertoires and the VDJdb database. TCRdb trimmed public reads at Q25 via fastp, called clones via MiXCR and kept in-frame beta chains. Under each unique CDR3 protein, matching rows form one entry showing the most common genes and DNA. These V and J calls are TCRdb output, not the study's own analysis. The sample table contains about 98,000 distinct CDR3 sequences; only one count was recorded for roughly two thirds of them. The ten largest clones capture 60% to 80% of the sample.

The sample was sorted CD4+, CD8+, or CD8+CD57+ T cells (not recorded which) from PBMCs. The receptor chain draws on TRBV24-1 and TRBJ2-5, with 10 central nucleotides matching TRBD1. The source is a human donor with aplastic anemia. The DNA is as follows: TGTGCCACCAGTGATTGGGACAGGGGAGGCGAGACCCAGTACTTC. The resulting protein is CATSDWDRGGETQYF.